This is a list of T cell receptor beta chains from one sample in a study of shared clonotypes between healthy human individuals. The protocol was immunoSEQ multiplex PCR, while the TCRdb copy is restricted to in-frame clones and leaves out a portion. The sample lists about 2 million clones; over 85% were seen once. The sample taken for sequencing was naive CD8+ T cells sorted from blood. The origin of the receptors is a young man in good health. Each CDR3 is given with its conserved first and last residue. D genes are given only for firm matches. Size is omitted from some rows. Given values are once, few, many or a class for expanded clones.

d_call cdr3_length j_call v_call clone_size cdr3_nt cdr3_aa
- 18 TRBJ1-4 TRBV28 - TGTGCCAGCAGTACTACCCACAGGGACGGGTCAACTAATGAAAAACTGTTTTTT CASSTTHRDGSTNEKLFF
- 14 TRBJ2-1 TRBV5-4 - TGTGCCAGCAGCCCAGTTGGCCCGGTTGGTGAGCAGTTCTTC CASSPVGPVGEQFF
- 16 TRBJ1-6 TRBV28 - TGTGCCAGCAGCGCCCGAGGGAGCTCCTATAATTCACCCCTCCACTTT CASSARGSSYNSPLHF
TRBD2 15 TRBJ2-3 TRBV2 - TGTGCCAGCAGTGATATTAGCGGGAGCACAGATACGCAGTATTTT CASSDISGSTDTQYF
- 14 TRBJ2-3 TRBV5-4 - TGTGCCAGCAGCTTGGGGGGAGACACAGATACGCAGTATTTT CASSLGGDTDTQYF
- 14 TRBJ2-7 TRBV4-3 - TGCGCCAGCAGCCAAGAGCGTATAATGTACGAGCAGTACTTC CASSQERIMYEQYF
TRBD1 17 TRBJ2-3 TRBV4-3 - TGCGCCAGCAGCCAAGTTGAGGGGGCGATGTGGACAGATACGCAGTATTTT CASSQVEGAMWTDTQYF
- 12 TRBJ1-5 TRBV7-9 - TGTGCCAGCAGCTCCCAAGGCGCAGGGCCGATTTTT CASSSQGAGPIF
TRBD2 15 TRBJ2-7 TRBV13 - TGTGCCAGCAGCCCCCGGGATAGCGGGGCGTACGAGCAGTACTTC CASSPRDSGAYEQYF
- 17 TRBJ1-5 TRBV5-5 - TGTGCCAGCAGTTATACCCTCAGCCCCCTTAGCAATCAGCCCCAGCATTTT CASSYTLSPLSNQPQHF
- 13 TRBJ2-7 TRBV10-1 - TGCGCCACCGCCGCGGGTCCGACCTACGAGCAGTACTTC CATAAGPTYEQYF
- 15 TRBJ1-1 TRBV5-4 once TGTGCCAGCAGCTTGCTCCAGACCGTCAACACTGAAGCTTTCTTT CASSLLQTVNTEAFF
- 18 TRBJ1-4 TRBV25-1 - TGTGCCAGCAGCGAATACCCGGGACCCGGTGCAACTAATGAAAAACTGTTTTTT CASSEYPGPGATNEKLFF
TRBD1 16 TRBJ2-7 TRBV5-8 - TGTGCCAGCAGCCGGGACAGTGGGTCAAGCTCCTACGAGCAGTACTTC CASSRDSGSSSYEQYF
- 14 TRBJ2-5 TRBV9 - TGTGCCAGCAGCGTAGCCGGCTCCCAAGAGACCCAGTACTTC CASSVAGSQETQYF
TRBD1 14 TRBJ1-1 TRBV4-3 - TGCGCCAGCAGCCGATTACAGGGGTCCACTGAAGCTTTCTTT CASSRLQGSTEAFF
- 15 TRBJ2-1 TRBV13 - TGTGCCAGCAGCCCCTCGGACAGCGGTTACAATGAGCAGTTCTTC CASSPSDSGYNEQFF
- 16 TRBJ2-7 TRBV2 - TGTGCCAGCAGTGGGGGGCTGGTTCGAGAGGACTACGAGCAGTACTTC CASSGGLVREDYEQYF
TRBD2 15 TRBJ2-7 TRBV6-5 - TGTGCCAGCAGTCTTACCGGGACTAGCGGCTACGAGCAGTACTTC CASSLTGTSGYEQYF
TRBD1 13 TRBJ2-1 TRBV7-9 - TGTGCCAGCAGCTTGGGGACAGGTAACGAGCAGTTCTTC CASSLGTGNEQFF
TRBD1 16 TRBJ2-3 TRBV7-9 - TGTGCCAGCAGCTCCGTTCCGGGACAGAGCACAGATACGCAGTATTTT CASSSVPGQSTDTQYF
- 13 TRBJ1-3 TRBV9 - TGTGCCAGCACAGGAATAAGTGGAAACACCATATATTTT CASTGISGNTIYF
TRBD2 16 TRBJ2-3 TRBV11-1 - TGTGCCAGCAGCTTAGTGGCTAGCGGGGGAACAGATACGCAGTATTTT CASSLVASGGTDTQYF
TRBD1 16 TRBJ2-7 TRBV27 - TGTGCCAGCAGTCCATCCACAGGGGACCACCTCCACGAGCAGTACTTC CASSPSTGDHLHEQYF
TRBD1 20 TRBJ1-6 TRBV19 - TGTGCCAGTAGCATACAGGGGCCCATGTCCCTAAGATCCTATAATTCACCCCTCCACTTT CASSIQGPMSLRSYNSPLHF
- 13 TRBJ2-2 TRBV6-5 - TGTGCCAGCAGTTACGGGGTGATCGGGGAGCTGTTTTTT CASSYGVIGELFF
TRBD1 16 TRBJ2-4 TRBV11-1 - TGTGCCAGCAGCTGGGACAGGGACGGGGCCAAAAACATTCAGTACTTC CASSWDRDGAKNIQYF
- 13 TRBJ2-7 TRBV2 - TGTGCCAGCAGTTGGACAGAAACCTACGAGCAGTACTTC CASSWTETYEQYF
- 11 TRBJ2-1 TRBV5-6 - TGTGCCAGCAGCTTATCCGGTGAGCAGTTCTTC CASSLSGEQFF
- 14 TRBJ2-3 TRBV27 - TGTGCCAGCAGTCTGGCCGGGGTCACGGATACGCAGTATTTT CASSLAGVTDTQYF
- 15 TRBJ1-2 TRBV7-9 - TGTGCCAGCAGCCCTCCCCTTGATCCTAACTATGGCTACACCTTC CASSPPLDPNYGYTF
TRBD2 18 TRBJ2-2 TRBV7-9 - TGTGCCAGCAGCTTAAGGTCCGGACTAGAGGGGAGCACCGGGGAGCTGTTTTTT CASSLRSGLEGSTGELFF
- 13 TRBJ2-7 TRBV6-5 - TGTGCCAGCAGTTACGGGGCCGGAATGGAGCAGTACTTC CASSYGAGMEQYF
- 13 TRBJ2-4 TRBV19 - TGTGCCAGTAGTATAGTAGACGAAAACATTCAGTACTTC CASSIVDENIQYF
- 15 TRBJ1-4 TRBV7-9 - TGTGCCAGCAGCTTTCTGGGGGGAGTTGGGGAAAAACTGTTTTTT CASSFLGGVGEKLFF
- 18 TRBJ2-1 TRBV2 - TGTGCCAGCAGTGAACCGCCCATTGGCGCGAGAGCTTACAATGAGCAGTTCTTC CASSEPPIGARAYNEQFF
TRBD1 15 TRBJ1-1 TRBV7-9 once TGTGCCAGCAGCCGCGTTACAGGGGGGAACACTGAAGCTTTCTTT CASSRVTGGNTEAFF
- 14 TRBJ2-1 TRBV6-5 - TGTGCCAGCAGTTACTGGGGGCTCTACAATGAGCAGTTCTTC CASSYWGLYNEQFF
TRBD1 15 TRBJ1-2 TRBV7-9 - TGTGCCAGCAGCTTTGGACAGGGAGAGATCTATGGCTACACCTTC CASSFGQGEIYGYTF
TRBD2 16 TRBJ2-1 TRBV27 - TGTGCCAGCAGTTTCTCTAGCGGGACGCGGTACAATGAGCAGTTCTTC CASSFSSGTRYNEQFF
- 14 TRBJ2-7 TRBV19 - TGTGCCAGTAGTCTTGGGGACAACCCTTACGAGCAGTACTTC CASSLGDNPYEQYF
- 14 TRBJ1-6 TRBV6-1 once TGTGCCAGCAGTGAAACAGGGCCTAGGGCACCCCTCCACTTT CASSETGPRAPLHF
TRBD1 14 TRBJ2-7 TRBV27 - TGTGCCAGCAGTGGTCGGACAGGGGAAAACGAGCAGTACTTC CASSGRTGENEQYF
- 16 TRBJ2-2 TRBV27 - TGTGCCAGCAGTTTATCGCCCAGGGCGAACACCGGGGAGCTGTTTTTT CASSLSPRANTGELFF
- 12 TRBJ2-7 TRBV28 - TGTGCCAGCAGTTCAGGGATTTACGAGCAGTACTTC CASSSGIYEQYF
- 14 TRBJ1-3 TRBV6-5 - TGTGCCAGCAGTTATGGGGTCTCTGGAAACACCATATATTTT CASSYGVSGNTIYF
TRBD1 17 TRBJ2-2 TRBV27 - TGTGCCAGCAGTCAGGACAGGGGCCAGCTGATTTCCGGGGAGCTGTTTTTT CASSQDRGQLISGELFF
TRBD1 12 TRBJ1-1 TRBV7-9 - TGTGCCAGCAGCTTAGGAGGGACAGGAGCTTTCTTT CASSLGGTGAFF
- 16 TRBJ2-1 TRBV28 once TGTGCCAGCAGCACATACAGAAACTCCCAGGGGAATGAGCAGTTCTTC CASSTYRNSQGNEQFF
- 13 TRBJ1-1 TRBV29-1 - TGCAGCGTTGACGCCAGCCAAGGGACTGAAGCTTTCTTT CSVDASQGTEAFF
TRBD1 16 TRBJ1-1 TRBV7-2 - TGTGCCAGCATCCCAGGGCCCTACAGGGGGCAAACTGAAGCTTTCTTT CASIPGPYRGQTEAFF
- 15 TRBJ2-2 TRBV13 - TGTGCCAGCATTAATGGGGGCAGGGGCACCGGGGAGCTGTTTTTT CASINGGRGTGELFF
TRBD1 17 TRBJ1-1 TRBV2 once TGTGCCAGCAGCCCGGGACAGGGGTGGTCGGGGAACACTGAAGCTTTCTTT CASSPGQGWSGNTEAFF
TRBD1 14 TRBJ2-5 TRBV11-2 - TGTGCCAGCACCGGGACAGGGGTAGAAGAGACCCAGTACTTC CASTGTGVEETQYF
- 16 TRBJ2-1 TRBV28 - TGTGCCAGCAGTAGGGACCGCGCGCCTTCCTACAATGAGCAGTTCTTC CASSRDRAPSYNEQFF
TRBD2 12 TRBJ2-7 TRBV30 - TGTGCCTGGGACCCGGGGGGCTACGAGCAGTACTTC CAWDPGGYEQYF
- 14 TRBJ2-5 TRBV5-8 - TGTGCCAGCAGCCCCCTGGACAGCCAAGAGACCCAGTACTTC CASSPLDSQETQYF
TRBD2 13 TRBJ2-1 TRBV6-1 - TGTGCCAGCAGAGCGGGAGGGGACAATGAGCAGTTCTTC CASRAGGDNEQFF
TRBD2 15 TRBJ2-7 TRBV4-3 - TGCGCCAGCAGCCAAGACGCTAGCGGTGACTACGAGCAGTACTTC CASSQDASGDYEQYF